The clone carrying this T cell receptor (beta chain) came up a few times. The antigen is not known. V lost 8 bases, J lost 5 bases, and 12 bases lay in between. Germline V lookup: CDR1 KGHDR, CDR2 SFDVKD. The CDR3 length is 13 residues. This specimen belongs to a study of T-cell reconstitution after alpha-beta-depleted transplantation in children. Preparation of the TCRbeta library used unique molecular identifiers. Via MiXCR, TCRdb re-called the PCR reads, giving one row per CDR3 protein. The sample shows a few hundred thousand distinct CDR3 sequences, 27% of them seen only once. Findings of the study overall: Newly produced T cells mostly provided counts and TCRbeta diversity after one year, as hyperexpanded clones declined.

Sequenced here: PBMCs, sampled before TCRalphabeta/CD19-depleted stem cell transplant. The clonotype was recovered from a boy less than two years old with Wiskott-Aldrich syndrome, due to receive a stem cell transplant. The V gene is TRBV24-1, the J gene TRBJ2-1, with D perhaps given as TRBD1 or TRBD2 (5 bases each). Written as DNA, the CDR3 is TGTGCCACCATGATAGAGGGGAACAATGAGCAGTTCTTC. Protein: CATMIEGNNEQFF.